Below are 19 T cell receptor beta chains sequenced from a single sample in a study of blood T cells in healthy people across ages. Sample-barcoded 5' priming and a J-beta primer mix drove a second PCR of 7 to 11 cycles. TCRdb redid the calling of the 5' RACE reads with MiXCR, one entry per CDR3 protein. The repertoire holds 1.5 million to 2 million distinct CDR3 sequences, with around 40% as singletons. Sequencing input: blood. These receptor sequences come from a human donor in good health.

This clonotype occurred many times. The gene calls are TRBV5-1 and TRBJ2-3; TRBD2 aligns across 11 bases. CDR1 SGHRS and CDR2 YFSETQ come from the germline V gene. Germline trimming cut 1 base from V and 5 bases from J; bases unmatched to any gene: 3. CDR3 size: 15 residues. The DNA of the CDR3 is TGCGCCAGCAGCTTGATACTAGCGGGGGAAGATACGCAGTATTTT. This encodes CASSLILAGEDTQYF.

CDR3 sequence (DNA): TGTGCCAGCAGTTACGGGACTAGCAATGACATTCAGTACTTC. Protein sequence: CASSYGTSNDIQYF. The chain joins TRBV6-6 to TRBJ2-4, with 9 bases matching TRBD2. CDR1 and CDR2 (germline): MNHNY, SVGAGI (reference sequence). CDR3 length: 14 residues. V lost 2 bases, J lost 8 bases, and 4 bases stayed unmatched.

The chain carries TRBV6-6 and TRBJ1-5; tentatively, D is TRBD1 (5 bases). Germline V gives CDR1 MNHNY, CDR2 SVGAGI (reference sequence). Trimming removed 2 bases at V and 3 bases at J, with 11 bases between. The CDR3 runs 15 residues. The CDR3 here is CASSYRTTYNQPQHF. CDR3 bases: TGTGCCAGCAGTTACAGGACAACCTACAATCAGCCCCAGCATTTT.

This clonotype was seen a few times. The chain couples TRBV10-3 to TRBJ1-2, with D perhaps matching TRBD1 (5 bases). This CDR3 spans 13 amino acids. Deletions cut 4 bases from V and 5 bases from J, with 11 bases between. Looked up from germline, CDR1 is ENHRY and CDR2 is SYGVKD. Here the CDR3 DNA reads TGTGCCATCAGTGGCGGGGGGGAATATGGCTACACCTTC. Protein sequence: CAISGGGEYGYTF.

This rearrangement joins TRBV5-6 to TRBJ2-7; either TRBD1 or TRBD2 may fit D (5 bases each). The CDR3 runs to 14 residues. Germline V lookup: CDR1 SGHDT, CDR2 YYEEEE. The V end was cut by 3 bases, the J end by 2 bases, with 12 bases between. The CDR3 protein is CASSSLGETYEQYF. CDR3 bases: TGTGCCAGCAGCTCCCTGGGGGAGACCTACGAGCAGTACTTC.

This rearrangement joins TRBV4-3 to TRBJ2-1; possible D gene TRBD2, 6 bases. This CDR3 is 17 amino acids long. The V end was cut by 3 bases, the J end by 0 bases, with 15 bases between. The V gene's germline CDR1 is LGHNA and CDR2 YSLEER. CDR3 sequence reads: CASSHALGRSSYNEQFF. The CDR3 bases are TGCGCCAGCAGCCATGCCCTGGGGAGGAGCTCCTACAATGAGCAGTTCTTC.

The genes are TRBV29-1 and TRBJ2-4; D not certain. CDR1 and CDR2 (germline): SQVTM, ANQGSEA. V lost 4 bases, J lost 3 bases, and 10 bases lay in between. The CDR3 consists of 13 residues. CDR3 region: CSVVGLIKNIQYF. The CDR3 DNA reads as TGCAGCGTTGTCGGGCTAATCAAAAACATTCAGTACTTC.

There are a few counts of this clonotype. The V gene is TRBV4-1, the J gene TRBJ1-2; TRBD1 agrees at 10 bases. CDR3 length: 15 amino acids. Trimming removed 4 bases from V and 4 bases from J; junction bases left unmatched: 6. The germline V gene encodes CDR1 MGHRA and CDR2 YSYEKL. CDR3 coding DNA: TGCGCCAGCAGCCTGGGGGACAGGGGAGGCTATGGCTACACCTTC. Its protein is CASSLGDRGGYGYTF.

This sequence joins TRBV24-1 and TRBJ2-3; 9 nucleotides line up with TRBD1. The CDR3 totals 15 residues. V dropped 4 bases and J dropped 9; count of bases not matched to a gene: 10. Germline CDR1 reads KGHDR; CDR2 reads SFDVKD. The CDR3 nucleotides are TGTGCCACCAGTGACCCGGGACAGGGTCAGTCAACGCAGTATTTT. Its translation is CATSDPGQGQSTQYF.

DNA for the CDR3: TGTGCCAGCAGCGAGAGGACTAGCGGGGGAGTAGATACGCAGTATTTT. Its protein is CASSERTSGGVDTQYF. V and J are TRBV9 and TRBJ2-3; 13 bases are shared with TRBD2. The V segment lost 3 bases and the J segment 5 bases; nucleotides outside the gene matches: 6. The CDR3 contains 16 residues. CDR1 and CDR2 from the germline V gene are SGDLS and YYNGEE.

CDR3 protein: CASSTWRGTQYF. The DNA of the CDR3 is TGTGCCAGTTCCACTTGGAGGGGCACGCAGTATTTT. The chain has TRBV19 and TRBJ2-3; TRBD2 is a possible D gene (6 bases). CDR1 is LNHDA and CDR2 is SQIVND in the germline V gene (reference sequence). Trimming removed 8 bases at V and 9 bases at J, with 15 bases between. This CDR3 is built from 12 residues.

The CDR3 sequence is CSARDNESGTF. The CDR3 DNA reads TGCAGTGCTAGAGATAACGAGTCGGGCACCTTC. The V call is TRBV20-1, the J call TRBJ1-2; no clear D. Deletions cut 0 bases from V and 13 bases from J, with 12 bases between. CDR3 length: 11 amino acids. Germline CDR1 DFQATT, CDR2 SNEGSKA (reference sequence).

In this sample, this clonotype turned up many times. CDR3 in amino acids: CASSPSGLSSYNEQFF. CDR3 in DNA: TGTGCCAGCAGCCCTAGCGGCCTAAGCTCCTACAATGAGCAGTTCTTC. The chain couples TRBV5-6 to TRBJ2-1; TRBD2 aligns across 7 bases. CDR3 length equals 16 residues. Trimming cost V 4 bases and J 0 bases; bases outside gene matches: 7. Germline CDR1 is SGHDT and CDR2 is YYEEEE.

The chain couples TRBV28 to TRBJ1-6; D is perhaps TRBD1 (5 bases). Deletions cut 3 bases from V and 12 bases from J, with 9 bases between. CDR1 and CDR2 from the germline V gene are MDHEN and SYDVKM. This CDR3 has 12 residues. This chain's CDR3 is CASSFGGKPLHF. As DNA, the CDR3 is TGTGCCAGCAGTTTTGGGGGTAAACCCCTCCACTTT.

This clonotype has a count of ten or more. The V and J genes are TRBV12-3 or TRBV12-4 and TRBJ2-1, with D uncertain. V lost 6 bases to trimming and J lost 7 bases, with 10 bases between them. The CDR3 has 12 amino acids. CDR3: CASSSFRNEQFF. For the CDR3, the DNA is TGTGCCAGCAGCTCCTTTAGGAATGAGCAGTTCTTC.

To note about this clonotype: A much larger clone lies one base from this, so it may be a read error. The rearrangement links TRBV29-1 to TRBJ1-1; D is ambiguous. From germline, CDR1 is SQVTM and CDR2 ANQGSEA. The CDR3 length is 11 residues. CDR3: CSVVASTEVFF. CDR3 DNA: TGCAGCGTTGTGGCTTCAACTGAAGTTTTCTTT.

V usage is TRBV6-6 and J usage is TRBJ2-6; D unclear. The CDR3 contains 14 residues. V was trimmed by 8 bases and J by 2 bases, leaving 10 bases between them. Germline loops: CDR1 MNHNY, CDR2 SVGAGI (reference sequence). The CDR3 protein is CASAALAGANVLTF. CDR3 nucleotide sequence: TGTGCCAGCGCAGCTCTCGCTGGGGCCAACGTCCTGACTTTC.

The chain is built from TRBV7-9 and TRBJ2-2; TRBD1 agrees at 10 bases. V shed 5 bases, J shed 4 bases, and the junction held 7 bases outside the gene matches. CDR1 is SEHNR and CDR2 is FQNEAQ in the germline V gene (reference sequence). CDR3 length: 16 residues. The CDR3 coding sequence is TGTGCCAGCAGCCCGGGACAGGGGACTGGCACCGGGGAGCTGTTTTTT. Its protein is CASSPGQGTGTGELFF.

The chain joins TRBV4-3 to TRBJ1-2; D remains ambiguous. Germline CDR1 and CDR2: LGHNA and YSLEER. V gave up 8 bases and J gave up 8 bases, with 24 bases separating them. This CDR3 region has 15 residues. CDR3 sequence: CASGREDRGGYGYTF. The CDR3 DNA is TGCGCCAGCGGCCGGGAGGACCGGGGAGGCTACGGCTACACCTTC.